These 16 T cell receptor beta chains came from one sample sequenced in a study of T cell responses to AZD1222 COVID-19 vaccine. Method: immunoSEQ multiplex PCR; TCRdb's copy keeps in-frame clones and lacks some. Here the sample spans fewer than 50,000 clones, roughly 75% being singletons. Sequencing was performed on peripheral blood, taken 28 days after the second dose of the MenACWY control vaccine. These receptors were taken from an adult who received the MenACWY meningococcal vaccine as a control.

The genes are TRBV5-1 and TRBJ1-1, with 7 bases identical to TRBD1. The germline CDR1 and CDR2 sequences are SGHRS and YFSETQ. The CDR3 extends over 16 amino acids. V shed 4 bases and J 5 bases; nucleotides not matched to a gene: 14. CDR3 DNA sequence: TGCGCCAGCAGCCTAAATACAGGGGCCATTTCTACTGAAGCTTTCTTT. Residues: CASSLNTGAISTEAFF.

This chain uses TRBV19 with TRBJ2-3; D gene ambiguous. The ends were cut back, 5 bases at V and 3 bases at J, with 3 bases in the middle. From germline, CDR1 is LNHDA and CDR2 SQIVND (reference sequence). CDR3 length: 11 residues. The CDR3 is CASSATDTQYF. The CDR3 nucleotides are TGTGCCAGTAGTGCTACAGATACGCAGTATTTT.

The CDR3 bases are TGTGCCAGCAGCTTAGGACAGTCTAGCTCCTACGAGCAGTACTTC. This translates into CASSLGQSSSYEQYF. The chain employs TRBV11-1 and TRBJ2-7, with D maybe TRBD1 (5 bases). The V gene lost 1 base and the J gene lost 0 bases, with 10 bases spanning the gap. CDR3 length: 15 amino acids. The germline gives CDR1 SGHAT, CDR2 FQDESV (reference sequence).

V usage is TRBV2 and J usage is TRBJ2-7; D is undetermined. From germline, CDR1 is SNHLY and CDR2 FYNNEI. V lost 1 base and J lost 6, with 13 bases in between. CDR3 length: 14 amino acids. DNA for the CDR3: TGTGCCAGCAGTGAAGATGGCCCCCGAGCCGAGCAGTACTTC. Its translation: CASSEDGPRAEQYF.

This clone has a handful of counts. The gene calls are TRBV1 and TRBJ2-1; the table's D call of TRBD2 was not tested on the DNA. TRBV1 is deemed a pseudogene. The CDR3 is 14 residues long. The CDR3 sequence is CTSSPSPDYNEQFF. The CDR3 DNA sequence: TGCACCAGCAGCCCTAGCCCGGATTACAATGAGCAGTTCTTC.

The chain employs TRBV2 and TRBJ1-2, with D possibly TRBD1 on 6 matching bases. This CDR3 has 13 amino acids. V was shortened by 6 bases and J by 3 bases, with 11 bases between the two germline ends. Per the germline V gene, CDR1 is SNHLY and CDR2 is FYNNEI. CDR3 DNA: TGTGCCAGCAGGAGGACAGTTGACTATGGCTACACCTTC. Translating it yields CASRRTVDYGYTF.

The chain couples TRBV14 to TRBJ2-7, with D hard to call. V was shortened by 1 base and J by 2 bases, with 9 bases between the two germline ends. This CDR3 comprises 14 residues. The germline CDR1 and CDR2 sequences are SGHDN and FVKESK. The CDR3 DNA sequence: TGTGCCAGCAGCCAAGGGATCGGGCCCTACGAGCAGTACGTC. Translated: CASSQGIGPYEQYV.

This clone was seen just once. The chain joins TRBV14 to TRBJ1-2, with 9 bases identical to TRBD1. J lost 2 bases, V lost 4 bases, and 5 bases had no gene match. Germline V CDR1 and CDR2: SGHDN, FVKESK. This CDR3 is built from 15 residues. The chain's CDR3 is CASSPRTGENYGYTF. DNA for the CDR3: TGTGCCAGCAGCCCCCGGACAGGGGAGAACTATGGCTACACCTTC.

This chain links TRBV28 with TRBJ1-2, with D uncertain. With 5 bases removed from V and 1 base from J, the gap between germline ends came to 2 bases. This CDR3 is built from 11 residues. In germline, CDR1 is MDHEN, CDR2 SYDVKM. This CDR3 is CASSLNYGYTF. The CDR3, as DNA: TGTGCCAGCAGTCTTAACTATGGCTACACCTTC.

DNA for the CDR3: TGTGCCAGCAGTCCGGGACTAGACAATTTCAATGAGCAGTTCTTC. This translates into CASSPGLDNFNEQFF. The chain is built from TRBV27 and TRBJ2-1; 8 bases match TRBD2. The germline CDR1 and CDR2 sequences are MNHEY and SMNVEV (reference sequence). Trimming took 5 bases from V and 6 from J; bases not matched to a gene: 9. The CDR3 is 15 amino acids.

This clone was observed a handful of times. This sequence joins TRBV6-1 and TRBJ2-2; D is undetermined. The CDR3 is 13 residues long. The germline V gene encodes CDR1 MNHNS and CDR2 SASEGT. V gave up 1 base and J gave up 3 bases, with 3 bases separating them. The chain's CDR3 is CASSEGDTGELFF. For the CDR3, the DNA is TGTGCCAGCAGTGAAGGGGACACCGGGGAGCTGTTTTTT.

This clone was seen a handful of times. The V call is TRBV4-2, the J call TRBJ2-3, with D uncertain. Per germline, CDR1 LGHNA and CDR2 YNFKEQ. The CDR3 length is 14 residues. V lost 0 bases to trimming and J lost 6 bases, with 10 bases between them. The CDR3 is CASSQDHSGDTQYF. In DNA form, the CDR3 reads TGTGCCAGCAGCCAAGATCACTCAGGCGATACGCAGTATTTT.

This clone occurred once. The rearrangement links TRBV2 to TRBJ1-3; D possibly corresponds to TRBD1 (6 bases). Germline-derived CDR1 and CDR2 are SNHLY and FYNNEI. The V and J ends lost 6 bases and 1 base respectively, with 10 bases between them. The CDR3 loop spans 14 amino acids. The CDR3 loop reads CASSPTGSGNTIYF. The CDR3 DNA is TGTGCCAGCAGCCCAACAGGGTCTGGAAACACCATATATTTT.

This chain joins TRBV7-2 and TRBJ2-5; no clear D gene. Trimming stripped 5 bases from V and 0 bases from J, with 4 bases between. Germline assignment: CDR1 SGHTA and CDR2 FQGNSA. The CDR3 is 12 residues long. CDR3: CASSRYQETQYF. For the CDR3, the DNA is TGTGCCAGCAGCCGTTACCAAGAGACCCAGTACTTC.

This chain connects TRBV5-4 to TRBJ1-5; unclear D gene. With 4 bases removed from V and 6 bases from J, the gap between germline ends came to 8 bases. Germline loops: CDR1 SGHNT, CDR2 YYREEE (reference sequence). The CDR3 length is 12 residues. The CDR3 DNA is TGTGCCAGCAGCCTCCCTTTTCAGCCCCAGCATTTT. It translates to CASSLPFQPQHF.

The chain joins TRBV10-3 to TRBJ1-1; D unclear. The CDR3 contains 13 residues. The V and J ends lost 6 bases and 1 base respectively, with 9 bases between them. The germline V gene has CDR1 ENHRY and CDR2 SYGVKD. CDR3 sequence: CAISRHENTEAFF. CDR3 bases: TGTGCCATCAGCCGACACGAGAACACTGAAGCTTTCTTT.